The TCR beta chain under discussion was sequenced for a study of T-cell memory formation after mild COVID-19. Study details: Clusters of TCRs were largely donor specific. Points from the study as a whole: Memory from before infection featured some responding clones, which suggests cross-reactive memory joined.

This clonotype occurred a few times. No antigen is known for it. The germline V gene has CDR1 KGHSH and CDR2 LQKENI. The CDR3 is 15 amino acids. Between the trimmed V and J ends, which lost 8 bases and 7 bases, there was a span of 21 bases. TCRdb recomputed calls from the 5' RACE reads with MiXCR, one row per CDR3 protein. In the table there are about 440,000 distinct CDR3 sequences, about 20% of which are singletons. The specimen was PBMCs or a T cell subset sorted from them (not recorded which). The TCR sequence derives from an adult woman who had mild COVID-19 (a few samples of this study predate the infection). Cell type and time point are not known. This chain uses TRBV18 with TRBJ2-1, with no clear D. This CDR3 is CASGVDPVFGNEQFF. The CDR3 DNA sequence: TGTGCCAGCGGAGTCGACCCCGTCTTTGGGAATGAGCAGTTCTTC.